This TCR beta chain appears in the sequencing data of a study of T-cell reconstitution after alpha-beta-depleted transplantation in children. Study results and limitations: Surviving recipient T cells and thymic progenitors accounted for the high day-60 TCRbeta diversity observed in some patients. One year after transplant, T-cell counts and diversity came mostly from newly produced T cells. Two months or so post-transplant, alpha-beta T cells reportedly derived from several hundred expanded graft clones.

TCRbeta library construction was performed incorporating unique molecular identifiers. TCRdb independently ran MiXCR on the PCR reads; one entry per CDR3 protein. The sample has about 420,000 distinct CDR3 sequences; about a sixth are singletons. This clonotype was picked up a small number of times. Its cognate antigen is unknown. CDR3 length: 17 amino acids. CDR1 and CDR2 from the germline V gene are MGHRA and YSYEKL. V dropped 0 bases and J dropped 3 bases, with 17 bases sitting between them. The TCR comes from a boy under three years old who had a stem cell transplant for Wiskott-Aldrich syndrome, so the T cells may come from the graft donor. This chain uses TRBV4-1 with TRBJ2-5; tentatively, D is TRBD2 (6 bases). Sequenced here: PBMCs, mostly from graft donor cells, sampled 360 days after TCRalphabeta/CD19-depleted stem cell transplant. The CDR3 reads CASSQDRKRAAKETQYF. The CDR3 coding sequence is TGCGCCAGCAGCCAAGATCGGAAGCGGGCAGCAAAAGAGACCCAGTACTTC.